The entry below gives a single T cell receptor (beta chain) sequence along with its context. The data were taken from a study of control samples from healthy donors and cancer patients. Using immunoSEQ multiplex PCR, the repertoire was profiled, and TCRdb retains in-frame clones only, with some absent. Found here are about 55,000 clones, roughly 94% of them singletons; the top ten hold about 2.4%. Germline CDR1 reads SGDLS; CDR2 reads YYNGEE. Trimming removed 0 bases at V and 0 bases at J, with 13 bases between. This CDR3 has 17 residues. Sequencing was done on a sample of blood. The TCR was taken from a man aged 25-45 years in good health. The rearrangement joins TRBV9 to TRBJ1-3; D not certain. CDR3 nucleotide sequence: TGTGCCAGCAGCGTAGGAATCCGCTTCAACTCTGGAAACACCATATATTTT. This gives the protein CASSVGIRFNSGNTIYF.